This entry describes one T cell receptor beta chain. The antigen remains unidentified. Measured with immunoSEQ multiplex PCR; TCRdb has only the in-frame clones, and not every one. Seen here are some 49,000 clones, 85% to 95% observed once, and the top ten hold approximately 8.1%. The sample is drawn from a study of cytomegalovirus exposure and HLA in healthy donors. The donors formed part of the approximately 120-subject validation cohort, distinct from the approximately 630-subject first cohort. Whole-study findings and limits: Usually a TCR sequence was rare, but some public TCRs were found in many donors. There were a few CMV-associated chains whose specificity for CMV antigens was confirmed in vitro.

Germline CDR1 and CDR2: SGHTA and FQGNSA. The V end was cut by 5 bases, the J end by 0 bases, with 14 bases between. This CDR3 has 16 residues. The rearrangement joins TRBV7-2 to TRBJ2-1; D perhaps matches TRBD2 (6 bases). This TCR came from a woman under 30 in good health and CMV-seropositive. What was sequenced was PBMCs. CDR3: CASSPRDSSSYNEQFF. CDR3 bases: TGTGCCAGCAGCCCCAGGGACTCTAGCTCCTACAATGAGCAGTTCTTC.